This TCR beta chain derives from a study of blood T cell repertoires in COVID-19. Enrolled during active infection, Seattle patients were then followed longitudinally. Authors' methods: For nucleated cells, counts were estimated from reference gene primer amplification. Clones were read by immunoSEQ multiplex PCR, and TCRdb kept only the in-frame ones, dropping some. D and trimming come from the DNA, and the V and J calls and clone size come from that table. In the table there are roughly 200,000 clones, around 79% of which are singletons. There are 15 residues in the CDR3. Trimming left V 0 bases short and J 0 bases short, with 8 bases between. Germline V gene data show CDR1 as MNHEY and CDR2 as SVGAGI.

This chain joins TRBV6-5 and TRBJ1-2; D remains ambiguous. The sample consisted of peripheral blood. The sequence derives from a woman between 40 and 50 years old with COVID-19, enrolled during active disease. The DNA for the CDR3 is TGTGCCAGCAGTTACTCGAGTGTAGCTAACTATGGCTACACCTTC. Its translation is CASSYSSVANYGYTF.